This TCR beta chain is from a study of T cells in Graves' hyperthyroidism and ophthalmopathy. There are 11 residues in the CDR3. J was trimmed by 13 bases and V by 5 bases; bases with no gene match: 4. The germline V gene encodes CDR1 MDHEN and CDR2 SYDVKM. Thyroid ultrasound, orbital computed tomography, clinical symptoms, and serum thyroxine and TRAb underpinned diagnoses. Regions amplified from RNA transcripts were the TCR beta CDR3 regions. In the first-round RT-PCR of the TCR CDR3, the HTBI primer set was used. TCRdb itself ran the multiplex PCR reads through MiXCR, one entry per CDR3 protein. The table records 450,000 to 650,000 distinct CDR3 sequences, under 25% of them present only once. This clonotype came up a few times.

This chain connects TRBV28 to TRBJ1-4; 7 bases line up with TRBD1. This receptor was identified in a young man with Graves' hyperthyroidism. Sequencing was done on a sample of blood. The CDR3 nucleotides read TGTGCCAGCAGTCGCGGACAGGTACTGTTTTTT. It yields the protein CASSRGQVLFF.